This T cell receptor beta chain was documented in a study of technical replicates of blood from a handful of donors. Profiling relied on immunoSEQ multiplex PCR, and the TCRdb table lists in-frame clones only, not all of them. The table shows about 81,000 clones, with around four fifths occurring only once. Germline V gives CDR1 MDHEN, CDR2 SYDVKM. This CDR3 is built from 15 residues. The junction had 6 bases not matched to a gene; V was cut back by 6 bases and J by 6 bases. The sample was PBMCs. The chain recombines TRBV28 with TRBJ2-1; 12 nucleotides agree with TRBD2. The clonotype comes from a human donor in good health. Some clones in this sample may be carry-over from other donors' samples. The CDR3 coding sequence is TGTGCCAGCAGGACTAGCGGGAGTGAGAGCAATGAGCAGTTCTTC. Translation: CASRTSGSESNEQFF.